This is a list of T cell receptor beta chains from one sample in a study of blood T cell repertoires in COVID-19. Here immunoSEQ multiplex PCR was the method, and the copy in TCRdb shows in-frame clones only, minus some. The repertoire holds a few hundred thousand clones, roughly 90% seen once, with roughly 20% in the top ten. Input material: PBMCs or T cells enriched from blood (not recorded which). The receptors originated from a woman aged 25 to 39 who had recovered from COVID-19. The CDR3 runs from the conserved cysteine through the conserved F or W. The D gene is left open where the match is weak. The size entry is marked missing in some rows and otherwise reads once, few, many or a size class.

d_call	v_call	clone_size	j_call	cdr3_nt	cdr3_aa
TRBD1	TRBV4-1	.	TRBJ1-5	TGCGCCAGCAGCCAAGAAGGGGACAGGGCGCGGAATCAGCCCCAGCATTTT	CASSQEGDRARNQPQHF
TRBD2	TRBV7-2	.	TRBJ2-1	TGTGCCAGCAGCTTTTCTAGCGGGAGTTACAATGAGCAGTTCTTC	CASSFSSGSYNEQFF
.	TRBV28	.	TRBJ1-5	TGTGCCAGCAGTTTGGGACTACTAAATCAGCCCCAGCATTTT	CASSLGLLNQPQHF
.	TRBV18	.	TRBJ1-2	TGTGCCAGCTCCACCAGGGACTATGGCTACACCTTC	CASSTRDYGYTF
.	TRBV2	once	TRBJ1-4	TGTGCCAGCAGCGACAAGGGGCTCGGTGAAAAACTGTTTTTT	CASSDKGLGEKLFF
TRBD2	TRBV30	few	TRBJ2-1	TGTGCCTGGAGTATCACCCTACTAGCGGGGGGGCCTAATGAGCAGTTCTTC	CAWSITLLAGGPNEQFF
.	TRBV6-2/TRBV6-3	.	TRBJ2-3	TGTGCCAGCAGTTGGGGATTAAGGGGACAAAACACAGATACGCAGTATTTT	CASSWGLRGQNTDTQYF
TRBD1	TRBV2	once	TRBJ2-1	TGTGCCAGCAGTGAAGCGATCCAGGGGGCTCGGAAGCAGTTCTTC	CASSEAIQGARKQFF
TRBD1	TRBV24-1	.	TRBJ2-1	TGTGCCACCATGGGCAGGGGGCAGGATGAGCAGTTCTTC	CATMGRGQDEQFF
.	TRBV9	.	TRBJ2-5	TGTGCCAGCGGCCGGGGGAGCGCCTCACAAGAGACCCAGTACTTC	CASGRGSASQETQYF
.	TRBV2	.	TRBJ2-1	TGTGCCAGCAAAGTCCCGGGATCCCAGTACAATGAGCAGTTCTTC	CASKVPGSQYNEQFF
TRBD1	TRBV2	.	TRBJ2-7	TGTGCCAGCAGTGACATGCAGGGGGCGTACGAGCAGTACTTC	CASSDMQGAYEQYF
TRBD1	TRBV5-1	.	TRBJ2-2	TGCGCCAGCAAACAGGGGGACACCGGGGAGCTGTTTTTT	CASKQGDTGELFF
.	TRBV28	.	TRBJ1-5	TGTGCCAGCAGCGAAGGGAGGGCCGAGAGGCGTCAGCCCCAGCATTTT	CASSEGRAERRQPQHF
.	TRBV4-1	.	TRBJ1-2	TGCGCCAGCAGCCGAGACAGCGAAGGCTACACCTTC	CASSRDSEGYTF
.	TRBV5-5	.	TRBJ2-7	TGTGCCAGCAGCTTCCCGGTCCGGGGTGCTGGCGAGCAGTACTTC	CASSFPVRGAGEQYF
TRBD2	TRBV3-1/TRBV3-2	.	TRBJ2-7	TGTGCCAGCAGCCAAGAGACTCTAGCGGGAGGGGGGGAGCAGTACTTC	CASSQETLAGGGEQYF
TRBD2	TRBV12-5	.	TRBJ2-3	TGTGCTAGTGGTTCGGTCCTCTCTAGCGGGGGGGCCTATACGCAGTATTTT	CASGSVLSSGGAYTQYF
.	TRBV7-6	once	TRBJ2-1	TGTGCCAGCAGCTTCGGGGGGCCCTCCTACAATGAGCAGTTCTTC	CASSFGGPSYNEQFF
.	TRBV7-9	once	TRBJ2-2	TGTGCCAGCAGCTTGGAGATGTTGTCCGGGGAGCTGTTTTTT	CASSLEMLSGELFF
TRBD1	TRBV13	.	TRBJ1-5	TGTGCCAGCAGCTTTGACAGGGGGCAGCCCCAGCATTTT	CASSFDRGQPQHF
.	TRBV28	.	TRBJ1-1	TGTGCCAGCAGTCCGCACAGGGATGGCACTGAAGCTTTCTTT	CASSPHRDGTEAFF
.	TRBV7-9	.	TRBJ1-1	TGTGCCAGCAGCTCGACACAGGGATACACTGAAGCTTTCTTT	CASSSTQGYTEAFF
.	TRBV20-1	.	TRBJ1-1	TGCAGTGCTCCTTTGAACACTGAAGCTTTCTTT	CSAPLNTEAFF
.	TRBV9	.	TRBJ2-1	TGTGCCAGCAGCTCAAGACAGGTTGGCGGAGATGAGCAGTTCTTC	CASSSRQVGGDEQFF
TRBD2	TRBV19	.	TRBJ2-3	TGTGCCAGTAGACCGTACACTAGCGGAGATACGCAGTATTTT	CASRPYTSGDTQYF
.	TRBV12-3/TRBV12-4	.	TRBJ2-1	TGTGCCAGCAGTTTGCTAGCGACTTTTGAGCAGTTCTTC	CASSLLATFEQFF
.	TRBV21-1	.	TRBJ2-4	TGTGCCAGCAGCAATGTAAATCCGAATACCGGGATGCGAAACATTCAGTACTTC	CASSNVNPNTGMRNIQYF
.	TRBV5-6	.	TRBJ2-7	TGTGCCAGCAGCTTGGCTGGTAGCAGCTACGAGCAGTACTTC	CASSLAGSSYEQYF
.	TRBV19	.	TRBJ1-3	TGTGCCACTCTGGAGGAGGGGACCGGAAACACCATATATTTT	CATLEEGTGNTIYF
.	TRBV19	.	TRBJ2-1	TGTGCCAGTAGTATAGGAAGGCTAGCCCTCTACAATGAGCAGTTCTTC	CASSIGRLALYNEQFF
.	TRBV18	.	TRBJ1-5	TGTGCCAGCTCACGAGGGCCAGCCTTCAATCAGCCCCAGCATTTT	CASSRGPAFNQPQHF
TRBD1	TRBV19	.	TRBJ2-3	TGTGCCAGTAGTACCCTTACCGGGACAGCTAGCACAGATACGCAGTATTTT	CASSTLTGTASTDTQYF
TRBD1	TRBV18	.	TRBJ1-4	TGTGCCAGCTCACCGGAGGGGGCCCAAAATGAAAAACTGTTTTTT	CASSPEGAQNEKLFF
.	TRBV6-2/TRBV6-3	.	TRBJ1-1	TGTGCCAGCAGTTCCTCCATCGGGGCCGGAGGGGACACTGAAGCTTTCTTT	CASSSSIGAGGDTEAFF
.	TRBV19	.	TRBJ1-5	TGTGCCAGTAGTTCCCACAGGAGCAATCAGCCCCAGCATTTT	CASSSHRSNQPQHF
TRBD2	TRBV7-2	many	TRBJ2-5	TGTGCCAGCAGCTTATTTGGGGGGGAAGAGACCCAGTACTTC	CASSLFGGEETQYF
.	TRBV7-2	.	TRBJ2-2	TGTGCCAGCAGCTTAAGGGCCGCGGCAGGGGTGTACGGGGAGCTGTTTTTT	CASSLRAAAGVYGELFF
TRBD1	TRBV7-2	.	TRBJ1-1	TGTGCCAGCAGCACGACAGGGGGGAACACTGAAGCTTTCTTT	CASSTTGGNTEAFF
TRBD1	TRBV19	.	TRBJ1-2	TGTGCCAGCACTCCCGACAGGGTACCCTATGGCTACACCTTC	CASTPDRVPYGYTF
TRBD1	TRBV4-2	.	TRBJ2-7	TGTGCCAGCAGCTCGGGACAGGTTTCCTACGAGCAGTACTTC	CASSSGQVSYEQYF
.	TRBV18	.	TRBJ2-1	TGTGCCAGCTCACCCTCGACAGTCTACAATGAGCAGTTCTTC	CASSPSTVYNEQFF
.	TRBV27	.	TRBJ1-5	TGTGCCAGCAGTTCCCTGGAAGGGGGAGCCCAGCATTTT	CASSSLEGGAQHF